This T cell receptor beta chain emerged from a study of human T cells and chemical hapten exposure. Regarding the study as a whole: After DPC sensitization, TCRs above 1 in 1000 frequency showed no change.

TCRdb called the RACE reads again in MiXCR, with one record for every CDR3 protein. The data contain a few hundred thousand distinct CDR3 sequences, about 6% of them seen just once; the ten biggest clones take up about 6%. This CDR3 is 17 amino acids long. V shed 0 bases, J shed 2 bases, and the junction held 8 bases outside the gene matches. CDR1 and CDR2 (germline): SGHRS, YFSETQ. This clonotype was picked up a small number of times. Its antigen remains unidentified. Time point specified: patch test 2, 6 weeks after DPC sensitization. Sample treatment: therapeutic diphenylcyclopropenone sensitization with weekly scalp DPC. Patch tests were applied only after blood draws. Suited to DPC and affected by alopecia, the donors ranged from 18 to 70 years old.

Sequenced here: whole blood, sampled in connection with sensitization to the hapten diphenylcyclopropenone (DPC). This receptor was obtained from a woman younger than 35 with alopecia areata. Some clones in this sample may be carry-over from other donors' samples. The rearrangement links TRBV5-1 to TRBJ2-7; TRBD2 matches 10 bases. In DNA form, the CDR3 reads TGCGCCAGCAGCTTGGGCCCTAGCGGGGGTCCGACCTACGAGCAGTACTTC. Amino acid sequence: CASSLGPSGGPTYEQYF.